These 25 T cell receptor beta chains share one sample of origin, sequenced in a study of T cell repertoires in cytomegalovirus infection. These receptors have no identified antigens. TCRdb reprocessed the reads with MiXCR, giving one entry per CDR3 protein. Of 370,000 or so distinct CDR3 sequences listed, around a third were seen once; the top ten hold approximately 13%. Sample: cultured PBMCs, taken from culture after CMV antigen stimulation. The source of these receptors is a human donor in good health (CMV status not recorded). Some clones in this sample may be carry-over from other donors' samples.

In its sample, this clonotype was seen a few times. The V gene is TRBV4-2, the J gene TRBJ1-1; D call uncertain. The V end was cut by 0 bases, the J end by 0 bases, with 8 bases between. The CDR3 runs to 15 residues. In germline, CDR1 is LGHNA, CDR2 YNFKEQ. This chain's CDR3 is CASSQDLNMNTEAFF. Here the CDR3 DNA reads TGTGCCAGCAGCCAAGATCTGAACATGAACACTGAAGCTTTCTTT.

The CDR3 sequence: CASSQQTGPNYGYTF. The CDR3 DNA is TGCGCCAGCAGCCAACAGACAGGCCCTAACTATGGCTACACCTTC. The gene calls are TRBV4-3 and TRBJ1-2, with a possible D match to TRBD1 (6 bases). Trimming removed 2 bases from V and 0 bases from J, with 10 bases in between. The CDR3 is 15 amino acids. Germline CDR1 reads LGHNA; CDR2 reads YSLEER.

This clonotype was counted only a few times. This sequence joins TRBV14 and TRBJ2-2; D not certain. V was clipped by 4 bases and J by 4 bases, with 7 bases between them. The CDR3 contains 13 residues. The germline CDR1 and CDR2 sequences are SGHDN and FVKESK. CDR3 protein: CASSPTFTGELFF. CDR3 DNA sequence: TGTGCCAGCAGCCCTACATTCACCGGGGAGCTGTTTTTT.

This clonotype was seen at least ten times. The V gene is TRBV5-5, the J gene TRBJ1-1; D not resolved. Per germline, CDR1 SGHKS and CDR2 YYEKEE (reference sequence). There are 14 residues in the CDR3. The V end lost 0 bases, the J end lost 3 bases, and 9 bases lay between the germline ends. The CDR3 sequence is CASSLDPGYTEAFF. As DNA, the CDR3 is TGTGCCAGCAGCTTGGATCCGGGGTACACTGAAGCTTTCTTT. Based on the CDR3 plus reference TRBV5-5 and TRBJ1-1, the full variable domain is DAGVTQSPTHLIKTRGQQVTLRCSPISGHKSVSWYQQVLGQGPQFIFQYYEKEERGRGNFPDRFSARQFPNYSSELNVNALLLGDSALYLCASSLDPGYTEAFFGQGTRLTVV.

This clonotype was found many times. This sequence joins TRBV7-2 and TRBJ1-5; 8 nucleotides agree with TRBD1. CDR1 SGHTA and CDR2 FQGNSA come from the germline V gene. With V trimmed by 2 bases and J by 4 bases, 10 bases remained unmatched. CDR3 size: 17 residues. The DNA of the CDR3 is TGTGCCAGCAGCTTAACACAGGGGGATTTGGGGAATCAGCCCCAGCATTTT. Its protein product is CASSLTQGDLGNQPQHF.

This chain links TRBV2 with TRBJ2-2; 9 bases fit TRBD1. V lost 5 bases to trimming and J lost 6 bases; unmatched junction nucleotides: 1. The CDR3 runs 13 residues. Germline CDR1 SNHLY, CDR2 FYNNEI. Here the CDR3 reads CASSRTGAGELFF. The DNA of the CDR3 is TGTGCCAGCAGTCGGACAGGGGCCGGGGAGCTGTTTTTT.

The chain joins TRBV19 to TRBJ1-3; D unresolved. V shed 6 bases and J shed 0 bases, with 15 bases lying between them. Germline V gene sequence: CDR1 LNHDA, CDR2 SQIVND (reference sequence). The CDR3 is 16 amino acids. The CDR3 DNA is TGTGCCAGTAGACGACGGCTTGCCCACTCTGGAAACACCATATATTTT. Encoded protein: CASRRRLAHSGNTIYF.

V gene TRBV5-1 combines with J gene TRBJ2-5; tentative D call: TRBD2 (6 bases). This CDR3 has 15 amino acids. V was cut by 5 bases and J by 4 bases, with 18 bases left in between. CDR1 SGHRS and CDR2 YFSETQ come from the germline V gene. The CDR3 DNA sequence: TGCGCCAGCAGATTGCGGGACCGGATCGGAGAGACCCAGTACTTC. Translation gives CASRLRDRIGETQYF.

This sequence joins TRBV19 and TRBJ2-2; 9 bases are a match to TRBD1. Germline CDR1 is LNHDA and CDR2 is SQIVND (reference sequence). V was pared by 8 bases and J by 0 bases, with 7 bases of the junction left unmatched. The CDR3 totals 16 residues. The CDR3 region is CASQDRGGTNTGELFF. CDR3 DNA sequence: TGTGCCAGTCAGGACAGGGGTGGTACGAACACCGGGGAGCTGTTTTTT. Full variable domain (outside the CDR3, taken from reference TRBV19 and TRBJ2-2): DGGITQSPKYLFRKEGQNVTLSCEQNLNHDAMYWYRQDPGQGLRLIYYSQIVNDFQKGDIAEGYSVSREKKESFPLTVTSAQKNPTAFYLCASQDRGGTNTGELFFGEGSRLTVL.

This clonotype was observed many times. The chain has TRBV7-2 and TRBJ2-2, with D possibly matching TRBD2 (6 bases). The germline V gene has CDR1 SGHTA and CDR2 FQGNSA. CDR3 size: 16 residues. Trimming left V 5 bases short and J 0 bases short, with 13 bases between. CDR3 sequence: CASSHYSGPNTGELFF. CDR3 nucleotide sequence: TGTGCCAGCAGCCATTATAGCGGACCGAACACCGGGGAGCTGTTTTTT.

The CDR3 is CASGGQGGTNEQFF. DNA of the CDR3: TGTGCCAGCGGAGGACAGGGGGGTACGAATGAGCAGTTCTTC. The chain combines TRBV2 with TRBJ2-1; 10 nucleotides line up with TRBD1. The CDR3 has 14 residues. The V and J ends lost 8 bases and 7 bases, in that order; junction bases with no gene match: 8. Germline V gene lookup returns CDR1 SNHLY and CDR2 FYNNEI.

The V gene is TRBV6-2 or TRBV6-3, the J gene TRBJ2-6; 7 bases align to TRBD2. CDR3 length equals 17 residues. J was trimmed by 0 bases and V by 10 bases; bases with no gene match: 12. Looked up from germline, CDR1 is MNHEY and CDR2 is SVGEGT. The CDR3 nucleotides read TGTGCCATCCCCTTCGGGACTACATCCTCTGGGGCCAACGTCCTGACTTTC. Translation gives CAIPFGTTSSGANVLTF.

Only a few counts were recorded for this clonotype. The V gene is TRBV4-1, the J gene TRBJ2-1, with a weak D call TRBD1 (5 bases). The germline CDR1 and CDR2 sequences are MGHRA and YSYEKL. This CDR3 is 15 amino acids long. The V end was cut by 2 bases, the J end by 3 bases, with 11 bases between. Here the CDR3 reads CASSQIRQSYNEQFF. The CDR3 DNA is TGCGCCAGCAGCCAAATAAGACAGAGCTACAATGAGCAGTTCTTC.

This clonotype was detected only a few times. V gene TRBV7-2 combines with J gene TRBJ1-4; unclear D gene. Trimming took off 2 bases at V and 8 bases at J, with 15 bases between the two ends. This CDR3 has 15 amino acids. Germline V gives CDR1 SGHTA, CDR2 FQGNSA. Here the CDR3 reads CASSLFGEDTEKLFF. The CDR3 coding sequence is TGTGCCAGCAGCTTATTCGGGGAGGATACGGAAAAACTGTTTTTT.

The chain couples TRBV7-9 to TRBJ2-1; D is unclear. The CDR3 runs 13 residues. Looked up from germline, CDR1 is SEHNR and CDR2 is FQNEAQ (reference sequence). Deletions cut 5 bases from V and 10 bases from J, with 15 bases between. CDR3 amino acids: CASSPSYNREQFF. The CDR3 bases are TGTGCCAGCAGCCCCTCCTACAATCGAGAGCAGTTCTTC.

In this sample, this clonotype turned up a few times. V usage is TRBV4-1 and J usage is TRBJ1-3; tentative D call: TRBD1 (5 bases). V was shortened by 6 bases and J by 2 bases, with 14 bases between the two germline ends. Germline V lookup: CDR1 MGHRA, CDR2 YSYEKL. The CDR3 is 15 amino acids. The CDR3 loop is CASSDILGAGNTIYF. In nucleotides, the CDR3 is TGCGCCAGCAGTGACATCTTGGGGGCTGGAAACACCATATATTTT.

V is TRBV6-1 and J is TRBJ1-4, with D uncertain. The ends were cut back, 6 bases at V and 0 bases at J, with 14 bases in the middle. CDR3 length: 16 amino acids. Germline loops: CDR1 MNHNS, CDR2 SASEGT. CDR3 DNA sequence: TGTGCCAGCAGAAGTCTGGACGTGGCAACTAATGAAAAACTGTTTTTT. This codes for CASRSLDVATNEKLFF.

The J gene is TRBJ2-2, the V gene TRBV4-3; 7 bases are a match to TRBD2. The trim removed 4 bases at V and 2 bases at J, leaving 4 bases unmatched. The CDR3 extends over 15 amino acids. Germline lookup yields CDR1 LGHNA and CDR2 YSLEER. The CDR3 bases are TGCGCCAGCAGCCCCTCTAGCGGTAACACCGGGGAGCTGTTTTTT. Translating it yields CASSPSSGNTGELFF.

This clonotype appeared a few times. This rearrangement joins TRBV24-1 to TRBJ1-2; D might be TRBD1 (5 bases). Germline loops: CDR1 KGHDR, CDR2 SFDVKD. Trimming stripped 0 bases from V and 8 bases from J, with 12 bases between. CDR3 length equals 14 residues. The CDR3 sequence is CATSDLWQGEGYTF. CDR3 DNA: TGTGCCACCAGTGATTTGTGGCAGGGCGAGGGCTACACCTTC.

The chain recombines TRBV29-1 with TRBJ1-6, with D perhaps TRBD1 (6 bases). The CDR3 covers 16 residues. The V gene lost 2 bases and the J gene lost 6 bases, with 17 bases spanning the gap. The germline CDR1 and CDR2 sequences are SQVTM and ANQGSEA. This CDR3 is CSVEKGVGGPNSPLHF. The CDR3 coding sequence is TGCAGCGTTGAAAAGGGGGTCGGGGGACCTAATTCACCCCTCCACTTT.

This rearrangement joins TRBV4-3 to TRBJ2-1; D call uncertain. CDR3 length: 16 residues. Germline CDR1 LGHNA, CDR2 YSLEER. Trimming shortened V by 1 base and J by 1 base, and 11 bases separated the two germline ends. This chain's CDR3 is CASSQGASTSYNEQFF. DNA of the CDR3: TGCGCCAGCAGCCAAGGGGCCTCAACGTCCTACAATGAGCAGTTCTTC.

In this sample, this clonotype turned up a few times. The chain uses TRBV27 and TRBJ2-3; 9 nucleotides align to TRBD2. This CDR3 region has 17 residues. Trimming removed 2 bases from V and 0 bases from J; junction bases left unmatched: 6. The germline V gene has CDR1 MNHEY and CDR2 SMNVEV (reference sequence). CDR3 in amino acids: CASSLAGGPGSTDTQYF. The CDR3 DNA sequence: TGTGCCAGCAGTTTAGCGGGAGGGCCCGGAAGCACAGATACGCAGTATTTT.

This clonotype has at least ten counts. J is TRBJ2-1 and V is TRBV7-2, with 11 bases identical to TRBD2. From germline, CDR1 is SGHTA and CDR2 FQGNSA. Trimming at V came to 3 bases and at J to 7 bases, leaving 5 bases not matched to a gene. This CDR3 spans 15 amino acids. The CDR3: CASSFPTSGSNEQFF. Here the CDR3 DNA reads TGTGCCAGCAGCTTCCCTACTAGCGGGAGTAATGAGCAGTTCTTC.

This clonotype has a handful of counts. CDR3 region: CSGGDYEQYF. CDR3 nucleotides: TGCAGCGGGGGCGACTACGAGCAGTACTTC. V is TRBV29-1 and J is TRBJ2-7; possibly TRBD1 for D (5 bases). CDR3 length: 10 residues. The germline gives CDR1 SQVTM, CDR2 ANQGSEA. The V gene lost 7 bases and the J gene lost 3 bases, with 7 bases spanning the gap.

The chain carries TRBV6-5 and TRBJ2-1, with 7 nucleotides matching TRBD2. The germline V gene encodes CDR1 MNHEY and CDR2 SVGAGI. V lost 2 bases and J lost 4; bases outside the gene matches: 5. The CDR3 spans 15 residues. The CDR3 loop is CASSYAGVGYNEQFF. The DNA of the CDR3 is TGTGCCAGCAGTTACGCGGGGGTAGGGTACAATGAGCAGTTCTTC.